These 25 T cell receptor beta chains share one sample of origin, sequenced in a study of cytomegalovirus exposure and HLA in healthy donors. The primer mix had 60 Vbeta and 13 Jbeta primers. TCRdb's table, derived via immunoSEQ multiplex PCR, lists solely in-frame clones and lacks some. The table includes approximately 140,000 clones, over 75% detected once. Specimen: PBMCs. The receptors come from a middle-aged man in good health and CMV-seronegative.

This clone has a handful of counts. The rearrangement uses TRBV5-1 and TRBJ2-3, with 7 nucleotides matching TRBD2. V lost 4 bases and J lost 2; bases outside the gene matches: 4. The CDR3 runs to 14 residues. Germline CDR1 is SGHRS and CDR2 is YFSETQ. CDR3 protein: CASSQGDYTDTQYF. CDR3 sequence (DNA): TGCGCCAGCAGCCAAGGGGACTACACAGATACGCAGTATTTT.

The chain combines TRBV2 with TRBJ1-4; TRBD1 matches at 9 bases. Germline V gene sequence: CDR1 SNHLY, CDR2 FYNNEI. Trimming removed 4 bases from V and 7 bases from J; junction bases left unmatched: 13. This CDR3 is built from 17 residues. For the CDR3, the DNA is TGTGCCAGCAGTGGAATTTGGAAACAGGGGGCGGGTGAAAAACTGTTTTTT. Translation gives CASSGIWKQGAGEKLFF.

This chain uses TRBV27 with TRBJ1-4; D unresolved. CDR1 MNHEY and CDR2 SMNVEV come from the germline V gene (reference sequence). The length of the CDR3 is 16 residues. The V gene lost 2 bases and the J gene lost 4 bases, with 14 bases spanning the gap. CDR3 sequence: CASSLPRAAFNEKLFF. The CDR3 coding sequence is TGTGCCAGCAGTTTACCGCGGGCGGCCTTTAATGAAAAACTGTTTTTT.

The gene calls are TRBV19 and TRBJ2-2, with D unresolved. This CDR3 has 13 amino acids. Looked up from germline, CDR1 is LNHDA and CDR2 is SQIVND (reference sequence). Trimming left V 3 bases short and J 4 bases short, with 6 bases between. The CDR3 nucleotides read TGTGCCAGTAGTATCCTAGTCACCGGGGAGCTGTTTTTT. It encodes CASSILVTGELFF.

CDR3 nucleotide sequence: TGCGCCAGCAGCCAAGAAACAGCCGATAATTCACCCCTCCACTTT. Translation gives CASSQETADNSPLHF. The V call is TRBV4-1, the J call TRBJ1-6, with D hard to call. The CDR3 is 15 amino acids. Trimming removed 0 bases at V and 5 bases at J, with 8 bases between. The V gene's germline CDR1 is MGHRA and CDR2 YSYEKL.

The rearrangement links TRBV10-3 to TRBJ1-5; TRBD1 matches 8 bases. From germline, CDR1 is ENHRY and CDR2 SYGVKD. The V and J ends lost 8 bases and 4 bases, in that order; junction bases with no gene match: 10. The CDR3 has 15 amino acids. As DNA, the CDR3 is TGTGCCATCTCCGGACAGGGCGAGGAAAATCAGCCCCAGCATTTT. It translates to CAISGQGEENQPQHF.

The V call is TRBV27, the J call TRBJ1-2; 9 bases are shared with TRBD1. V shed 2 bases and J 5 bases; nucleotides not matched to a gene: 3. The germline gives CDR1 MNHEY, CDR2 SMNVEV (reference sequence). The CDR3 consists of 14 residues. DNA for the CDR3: TGTGCCAGCAGTTTACTGGGACAGGGTTATGGCTACACCTTC. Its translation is CASSLLGQGYGYTF.

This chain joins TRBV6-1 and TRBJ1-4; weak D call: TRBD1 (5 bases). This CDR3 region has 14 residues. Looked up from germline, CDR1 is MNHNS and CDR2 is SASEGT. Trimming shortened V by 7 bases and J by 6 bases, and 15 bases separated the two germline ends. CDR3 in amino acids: CASNPGGGYEKLFF. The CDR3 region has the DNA TGTGCCAGCAATCCTGGCGGGGGGTATGAAAAACTGTTTTTT.

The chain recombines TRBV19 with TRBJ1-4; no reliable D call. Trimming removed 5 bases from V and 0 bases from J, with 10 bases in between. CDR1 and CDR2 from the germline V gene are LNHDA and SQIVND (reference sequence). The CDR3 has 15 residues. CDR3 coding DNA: TGTGCCAGTAGTTCTCAGGTATCAACTAATGAAAAACTGTTTTTT. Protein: CASSSQVSTNEKLFF.

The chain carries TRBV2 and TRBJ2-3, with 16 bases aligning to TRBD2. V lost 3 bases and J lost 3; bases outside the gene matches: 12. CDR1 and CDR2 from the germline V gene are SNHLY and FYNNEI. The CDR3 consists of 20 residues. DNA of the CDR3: TGTGCCAGCAGTGAGTCTAAGGGACTAGCGGGGGGGCCATATACAGATACGCAGTATTTT. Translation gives CASSESKGLAGGPYTDTQYF.

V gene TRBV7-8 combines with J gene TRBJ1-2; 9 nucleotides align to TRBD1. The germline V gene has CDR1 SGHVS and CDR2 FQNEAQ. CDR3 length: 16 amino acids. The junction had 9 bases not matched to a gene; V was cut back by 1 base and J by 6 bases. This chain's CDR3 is CASSLESRTGAHGYTF. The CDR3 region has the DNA TGTGCCAGCAGCTTAGAGAGCAGGACAGGGGCTCATGGCTACACCTTC.

The CDR3 reads CATSGRGAGEQYF. The CDR3 bases are TGTGCCACCAGCGGCAGGGGGGCCGGCGAGCAGTACTTC. The V gene is TRBV15, the J gene TRBJ2-7, with D possibly TRBD1 on 7 matching bases. The V end was cut by 5 bases, the J end by 6 bases, with 14 bases between. CDR1 LNHNV and CDR2 YYDKDF come from the germline V gene (reference sequence). The CDR3 runs 13 residues.

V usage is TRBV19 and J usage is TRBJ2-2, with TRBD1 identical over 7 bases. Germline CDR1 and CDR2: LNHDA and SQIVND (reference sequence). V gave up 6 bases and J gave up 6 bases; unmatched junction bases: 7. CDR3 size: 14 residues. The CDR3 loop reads CASRTDRESGELFF. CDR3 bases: TGTGCCAGTAGAACCGACAGGGAGTCCGGGGAGCTGTTTTTT.

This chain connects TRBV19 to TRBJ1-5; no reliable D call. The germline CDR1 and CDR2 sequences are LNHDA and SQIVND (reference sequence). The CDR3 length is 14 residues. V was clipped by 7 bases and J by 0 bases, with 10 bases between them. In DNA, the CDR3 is TGTGCCAGTACCCGGAGGGATAGCAATCAGCCCCAGCATTTT. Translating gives CASTRRDSNQPQHF. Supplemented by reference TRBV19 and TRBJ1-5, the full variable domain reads DGGITQSPKYLFRKEGQNVTLSCEQNLNHDAMYWYRQDPGQGLRLIYYSQIVNDFQKGDIAEGYSVSREKKESFPLTVTSAQKNPTAFYLCASTRRDSNQPQHFGDGTRLSIL.

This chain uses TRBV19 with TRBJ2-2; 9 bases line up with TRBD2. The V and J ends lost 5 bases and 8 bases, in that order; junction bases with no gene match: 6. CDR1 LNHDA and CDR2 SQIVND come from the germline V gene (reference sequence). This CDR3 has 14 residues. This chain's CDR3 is CASSDLAGLGELFF. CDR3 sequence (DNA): TGTGCCAGTAGTGATCTAGCGGGATTGGGGGAGCTGTTTTTT.

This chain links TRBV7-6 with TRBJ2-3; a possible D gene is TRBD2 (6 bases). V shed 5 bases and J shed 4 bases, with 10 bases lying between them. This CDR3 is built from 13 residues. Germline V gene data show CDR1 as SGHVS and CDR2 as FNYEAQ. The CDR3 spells CASSPGGADTQYF. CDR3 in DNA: TGTGCCAGCAGCCCCGGAGGGGCAGATACGCAGTATTTT.

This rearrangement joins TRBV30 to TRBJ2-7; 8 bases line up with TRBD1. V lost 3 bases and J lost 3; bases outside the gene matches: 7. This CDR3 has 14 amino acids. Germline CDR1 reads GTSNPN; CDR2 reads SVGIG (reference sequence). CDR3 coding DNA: TGTGCCTGGAGGGTCGGGACAGGAATCTACGAGCAGTACTTC. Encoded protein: CAWRVGTGIYEQYF.

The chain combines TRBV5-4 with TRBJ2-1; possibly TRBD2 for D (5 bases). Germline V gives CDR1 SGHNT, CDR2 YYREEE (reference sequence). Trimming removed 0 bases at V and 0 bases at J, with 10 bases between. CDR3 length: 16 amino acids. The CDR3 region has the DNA TGTGCCAGCAGCTTGGACGGGGTGAGCTCCTACAATGAGCAGTTCTTC. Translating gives CASSLDGVSSYNEQFF.

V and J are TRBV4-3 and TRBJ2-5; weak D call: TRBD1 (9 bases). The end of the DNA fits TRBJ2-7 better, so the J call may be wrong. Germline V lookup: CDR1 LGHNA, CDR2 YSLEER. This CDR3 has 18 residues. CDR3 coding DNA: TGCGCCAGCAGCCAAGATACGGGGGGGACAGGGACCTCCTACGAGCAGTACTTC. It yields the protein CASSQDTGGTGTSYEQYF.

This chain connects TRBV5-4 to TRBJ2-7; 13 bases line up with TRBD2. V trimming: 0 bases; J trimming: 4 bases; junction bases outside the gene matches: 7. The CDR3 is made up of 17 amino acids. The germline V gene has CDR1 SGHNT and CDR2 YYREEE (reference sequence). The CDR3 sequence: CASSLGAGTSGTYEQYF. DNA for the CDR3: TGTGCCAGCAGCTTGGGAGCCGGGACTAGCGGGACTTACGAGCAGTACTTC.

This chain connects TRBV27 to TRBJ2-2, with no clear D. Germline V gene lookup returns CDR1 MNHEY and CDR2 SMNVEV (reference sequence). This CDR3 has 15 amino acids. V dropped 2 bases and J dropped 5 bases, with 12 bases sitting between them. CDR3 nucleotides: TGTGCCAGCAGTTTAGCAACGTCCGGGACCGGGGAGCTGTTTTTT. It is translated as CASSLATSGTGELFF.

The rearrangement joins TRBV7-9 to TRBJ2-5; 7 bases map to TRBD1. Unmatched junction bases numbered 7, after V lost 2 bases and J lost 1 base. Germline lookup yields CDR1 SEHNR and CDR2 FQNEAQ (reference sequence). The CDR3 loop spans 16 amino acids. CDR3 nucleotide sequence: TGTGCCAGCAGCTTAAGCACCACAGGGGCCCAAGAGACCCAGTACTTC. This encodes CASSLSTTGAQETQYF.

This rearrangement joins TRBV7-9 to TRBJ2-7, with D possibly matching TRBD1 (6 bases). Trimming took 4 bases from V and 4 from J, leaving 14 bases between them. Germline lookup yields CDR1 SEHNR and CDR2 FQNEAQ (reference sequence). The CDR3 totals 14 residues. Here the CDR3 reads CASSSQQGLYEQYF. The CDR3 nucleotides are TGTGCCAGCAGCTCCCAACAGGGTCTGTACGAGCAGTACTTC.

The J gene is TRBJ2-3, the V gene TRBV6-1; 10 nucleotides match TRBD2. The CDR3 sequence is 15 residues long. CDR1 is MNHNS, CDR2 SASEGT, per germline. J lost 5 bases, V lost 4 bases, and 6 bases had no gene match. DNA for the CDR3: TGTGCCAGCAGTGTAACTAGCGGGGTCGTAGATACGCAGTATTTT. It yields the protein CASSVTSGVVDTQYF.

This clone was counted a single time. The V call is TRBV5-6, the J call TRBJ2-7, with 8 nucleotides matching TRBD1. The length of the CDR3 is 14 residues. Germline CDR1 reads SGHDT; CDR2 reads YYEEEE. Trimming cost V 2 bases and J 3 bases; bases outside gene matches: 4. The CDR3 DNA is TGTGCCAGCAGCTTAGGACAGGGTCGCTACGAGCAGTACTTC. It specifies CASSLGQGRYEQYF.